These T cell receptor beta chains were read from a single sample in a study of cytomegalovirus exposure and HLA in healthy donors. Using immunoSEQ multiplex PCR, the repertoire was profiled, and TCRdb retains in-frame clones only, with some absent. The profile shows 200,000 to 250,000 clones, about 78% of them singletons. Sequencing input: PBMCs. The origin of the receptors is a woman in her 30s in good health and CMV-seronegative. Each CDR3 is given with its conserved first and last residue. Fields, in order: D gene, J gene, clone size, V gene, CDR3 DNA, CDR3 protein. D genes are given only for firm matches. Clone size is not always given. Where it is, it says once, few, many or a class for expanded clones.

D gene: TRBD2; J gene: TRBJ2-1; clone size: once; V gene: TRBV27; CDR3 DNA: TGTGCCAGCAGTTTCCAACTAGCGGGACTCGATGAGCAGTTCTTC; CDR3 protein: CASSFQLAGLDEQFF
D gene: TRBD1; J gene: TRBJ1-1; clone size: .; V gene: TRBV4-1; CDR3 DNA: TGCGCCAGCAGCCAAGGGCAGGGGGTTGAAGCTTTCTTT; CDR3 protein: CASSQGQGVEAFF
D gene: TRBD1; J gene: TRBJ1-3; clone size: few; V gene: TRBV5-6; CDR3 DNA: TGTGCCAGCAGCGGAACAGGGGGCTCTGGAAACACCATATATTTT; CDR3 protein: CASSGTGGSGNTIYF
D gene: TRBD2; J gene: TRBJ2-7; clone size: .; V gene: TRBV2; CDR3 DNA: TGTGCCAGCATAAAGGGAGGGTCTCTCAACGAGCAGTACTTC; CDR3 protein: CASIKGGSLNEQYF
D gene: TRBD1; J gene: TRBJ1-4; clone size: few; V gene: TRBV6-5; CDR3 DNA: TGTGCCAGCAGTACCCGACAGGGAAGAGAACTGTTTTTT; CDR3 protein: CASSTRQGRELFF
D gene: TRBD1; J gene: TRBJ1-4; clone size: .; V gene: TRBV7-9; CDR3 DNA: TGTGCCAGCAGCTTAGTGACAACAGGGGGAACTAATGAAAAACTGTTTTTT; CDR3 protein: CASSLVTTGGTNEKLFF
D gene: TRBD1; J gene: TRBJ1-2; clone size: .; V gene: TRBV4-1; CDR3 DNA: TGCGCCAGCAGCCCACAGGGACAGGGAAGAGATAACTATGGCTACACCTTC; CDR3 protein: CASSPQGQGRDNYGYTF
D gene: .; J gene: TRBJ2-3; clone size: .; V gene: TRBV9; CDR3 DNA: TGTGCCAGCAGCCCCTACACAAGCGCGACAGATACGCAGTATTTT; CDR3 protein: CASSPYTSATDTQYF
D gene: TRBD1; J gene: TRBJ1-2; clone size: few; V gene: TRBV6-6; CDR3 DNA: TGTGCCAGCAGCCGGGACAGGGGCGACCTGTATGGCTACACCTTC; CDR3 protein: CASSRDRGDLYGYTF
D gene: .; J gene: TRBJ2-2; clone size: .; V gene: TRBV9; CDR3 DNA: TGTGCCAGCAGCTTCGGGACTGCGAACACCGGGGAGCTGTTTTTT; CDR3 protein: CASSFGTANTGELFF
D gene: TRBD2; J gene: TRBJ2-1; clone size: .; V gene: TRBV7-7; CDR3 DNA: TGTGCCAGCAGCTTGGAACTAGCGGGAAACAATGAGCAGTTCTTC; CDR3 protein: CASSLELAGNNEQFF
D gene: .; J gene: TRBJ1-1; clone size: .; V gene: TRBV11-3; CDR3 DNA: TGTGCCAGCAGCTTAGATCGAGTGAACACTGAAGCTTTCTTT; CDR3 protein: CASSLDRVNTEAFF
D gene: TRBD2; J gene: TRBJ2-7; clone size: .; V gene: TRBV7-2; CDR3 DNA: TGTGCCAGCAGCTTAAGCGGGGCCTCGTCGGGGGAGCAGTACTTC; CDR3 protein: CASSLSGASSGEQYF
D gene: .; J gene: TRBJ2-7; clone size: .; V gene: TRBV6-1; CDR3 DNA: TGTGCCAGCAGTGAACGGAGCAGGGGCTTTAGGTACGAGCAGTACTTC; CDR3 protein: CASSERSRGFRYEQYF
D gene: .; J gene: TRBJ2-5; clone size: .; V gene: TRBV6-5; CDR3 DNA: TGTGCCAGCAGTTATCAGGGGCGGCAAGAGACCCAGTACTTC; CDR3 protein: CASSYQGRQETQYF
D gene: .; J gene: TRBJ2-7; clone size: .; V gene: TRBV9; CDR3 DNA: TGTGCCAGCAGCGTCGGCCTAGTAGGCTACGAGCAGTACTTC; CDR3 protein: CASSVGLVGYEQYF
D gene: TRBD1; J gene: TRBJ1-2; clone size: .; V gene: TRBV4-1; CDR3 DNA: TGCGCCAGCAGCCCGAAGTGGATTTCCGGGACAGGGCTTAACTATGGCTACACCTTC; CDR3 protein: CASSPKWISGTGLNYGYTF
D gene: .; J gene: TRBJ2-5; clone size: .; V gene: TRBV7-7; CDR3 DNA: TGTGCTAGCAGCTTAAGGCAGGGCCAAGAGACCCAGTACTTC; CDR3 protein: CASSLRQGQETQYF
D gene: TRBD1; J gene: TRBJ2-6; clone size: .; V gene: TRBV29-1; CDR3 DNA: TGCAGCGTTGAAGATCCGATGGCAGGGGGCTTAGTTGGGGCCAACGTCCTGACTTTC; CDR3 protein: CSVEDPMAGGLVGANVLTF
D gene: .; J gene: TRBJ2-7; clone size: .; V gene: TRBV7-2; CDR3 DNA: TGTGCCAGCAGCTTAAAGAGTAGCGGCTACGAGCAGTACTTC; CDR3 protein: CASSLKSSGYEQYF
D gene: TRBD2; J gene: TRBJ2-1; clone size: few; V gene: TRBV19; CDR3 DNA: TGTGCCAGTAGCCGTTCGGTAGCGGGCATTTACAATGAGCAGTTCTTC; CDR3 protein: CASSRSVAGIYNEQFF
D gene: .; J gene: TRBJ2-1; clone size: .; V gene: TRBV25-1; CDR3 DNA: TGTGCCAGCAGTGTCCGGTACCCGGGTGAGCAGTTCTTC; CDR3 protein: CASSVRYPGEQFF
D gene: TRBD2; J gene: TRBJ2-7; clone size: .; V gene: TRBV5-4; CDR3 DNA: TGTGCCAGCAGCATACGAGCGGGAGCCGGCGAGCAGTACTTC; CDR3 protein: CASSIRAGAGEQYF
D gene: TRBD1; J gene: TRBJ1-3; clone size: once; V gene: TRBV30; CDR3 DNA: TGTGCCTGGAGTGTTAACCCCCGGGACAGAGCAAACTCTGGAAACACCATATATTTT; CDR3 protein: CAWSVNPRDRANSGNTIYF
D gene: TRBD1; J gene: TRBJ2-7; clone size: once; V gene: TRBV28; CDR3 DNA: TGTGCCAGCAGAACAGGGGCTTACGAGCAGTACTTC; CDR3 protein: CASRTGAYEQYF
D gene: .; J gene: TRBJ1-5; clone size: .; V gene: TRBV10-3; CDR3 DNA: TGTGCCATCAGTGAAGTCCGGGGAGAAGGTCAGCCCCAGCATTTT; CDR3 protein: CAISEVRGEGQPQHF
D gene: .; J gene: TRBJ1-2; clone size: .; V gene: TRBV18; CDR3 DNA: TGTGCCAGCTCACCAAACGGAGGATTCTATGGCTACACCTTC; CDR3 protein: CASSPNGGFYGYTF
D gene: TRBD1; J gene: TRBJ1-5; clone size: once; V gene: TRBV19; CDR3 DNA: TGTGCCAGTGGTCCGGGACAGGGATTAGATCAGCCCCAGCATTTT; CDR3 protein: CASGPGQGLDQPQHF